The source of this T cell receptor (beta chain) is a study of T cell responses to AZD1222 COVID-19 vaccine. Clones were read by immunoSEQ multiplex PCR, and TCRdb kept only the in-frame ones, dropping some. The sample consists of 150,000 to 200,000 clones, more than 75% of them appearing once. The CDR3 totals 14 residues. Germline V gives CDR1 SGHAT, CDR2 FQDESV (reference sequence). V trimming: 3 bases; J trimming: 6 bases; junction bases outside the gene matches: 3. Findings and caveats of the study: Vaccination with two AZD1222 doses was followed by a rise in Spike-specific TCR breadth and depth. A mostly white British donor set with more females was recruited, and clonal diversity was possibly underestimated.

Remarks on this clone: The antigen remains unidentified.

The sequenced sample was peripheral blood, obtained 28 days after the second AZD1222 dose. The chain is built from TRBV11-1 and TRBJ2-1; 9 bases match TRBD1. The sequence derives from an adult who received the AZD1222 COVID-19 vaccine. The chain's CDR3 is CASSFGTGSNEQFF. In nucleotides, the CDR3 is TGTGCCAGCAGCTTCGGGACAGGGTCCAATGAGCAGTTCTTC.